The 7 T cell receptor beta chains in this list originate from one sample, sequenced in a study of radiotherapy plus CTLA-4 blockade in lung cancer (dated by TCRdb to 2016 to 2019). Library prep was done by the immunoSEQ multiplex PCR assay. Sourced from immuneACCESS, this table was stored by TCRdb with only in-frame sequences that have V and J called. A share of the clones is absent; for the studies checked, an unresolved V gene accounts for under half, and the remainder has no known explanation. The sample table lists some 30,000 clones, over 75% of them with a count of one. The top ten clones comprise about 7.3% of the sample. Sequencing was performed on peripheral blood, taken from a patient treated with radiotherapy plus ipilimumab. The receptors originated from a human donor with non-small cell lung cancer who had stable disease on radiotherapy plus ipilimumab.

V gene TRBV5-5 combines with J gene TRBJ2-7; D is ambiguous. Trimming took 0 bases from V and 4 from J, leaving 5 bases between them. CDR1 is SGHKS and CDR2 is YYEKEE in the germline V gene (reference sequence). CDR3 length: 12 amino acids. CDR3 amino acids: CASSLGGYEQYV. CDR3 DNA sequence: TGTGCCAGCAGCTTGGGTGGGTACGAGCAGTACGTC.

This sequence joins TRBV5-1 and TRBJ2-6; 7 bases are shared with TRBD1. V gave up 4 bases and J gave up 0 bases; unmatched junction bases: 13. The germline gives CDR1 SGHRS, CDR2 YFSETQ. The CDR3 is 19 amino acids. CDR3 amino acids: CASSPSETGQPSGANVLTF. In DNA form, the CDR3 reads TGCGCCAGCAGCCCCAGCGAGACGGGACAGCCCTCTGGGGCCAACGTCCTGACTTTC.

The chain carries TRBV5-1 and TRBJ1-1; 9 bases are shared with TRBD1. J gave up 3 bases and V 4 bases, and 4 bases lay outside the gene matches. The CDR3 contains 14 residues. Germline V gene data show CDR1 as SGHRS and CDR2 as YFSETQ. The CDR3: CASSGTGRDTEAFF. In nucleotides, the CDR3 is TGCGCCAGCAGCGGGACAGGGAGAGACACTGAAGCTTTCTTT.

The gene calls are TRBV10-3 and TRBJ1-1; 8 nucleotides line up with TRBD1. V lost 6 bases to trimming and J lost 4 bases; unmatched junction nucleotides: 7. Germline V gene data show CDR1 as ENHRY and CDR2 as SYGVKD. The CDR3 is 14 residues long. The CDR3, as DNA: TGTGCCATCAGGGAACAGGGGGAGGGCACTGAAGCTTTCTTT. Residues: CAIREQGEGTEAFF.

This chain joins TRBV5-8 and TRBJ1-5; D is ambiguous. Germline V gives CDR1 SGHTS, CDR2 YDEGEE. With 9 bases removed from V and 0 bases from J, the gap between germline ends came to 13 bases. This CDR3 has 14 residues. The CDR3 sequence: CATRNSLSNQPQHF. The CDR3 nucleotides are TGTGCCACCCGGAACAGCCTTAGCAATCAGCCCCAGCATTTT.

V and J are TRBV29-1 and TRBJ1-2; D call uncertain. Germline V gives CDR1 SQVTM, CDR2 ANQGSEA. Trimming shortened V by 7 bases and J by 2 bases, and 11 bases separated the two germline ends. The CDR3 extends over 12 amino acids. CDR3 amino acids: CSGVGQNYGYTF. CDR3 DNA: TGCAGCGGTGTAGGGCAGAACTATGGCTACACCTTC.

The J gene is TRBJ1-2, the V gene TRBV4-1; 11 positions match TRBD1. V lost 6 bases to trimming and J lost 4 bases; unmatched junction nucleotides: 4. There are 14 residues in the CDR3. Germline lookup yields CDR1 MGHRA and CDR2 YSYEKL. The CDR3 reads CASRPGTGGYGYTF. CDR3 DNA: TGCGCCAGCAGGCCCGGGACAGGGGGCTATGGCTACACCTTC.